This TCR beta chain was observed in a study of blood T cells in healthy people across ages. Details on this clonotype: The antigen is not known.

V lost 3 bases, J lost 3 bases, and 12 bases lay in between. This CDR3 region has 14 residues. Germline CDR1 DFQATT, CDR2 SNEGSKA (reference sequence). Regarding the study as a whole: With naive T cell percentage, TCR beta diversity showed a strong correlation.

Primed by a sample-barcoded 5' primer and a J-beta primer mix, a second PCR proceeded for roughly 7 to 11 cycles. Via MiXCR, TCRdb re-called the 5' RACE reads, giving one row per CDR3 protein. The sample has hundreds of thousands of distinct CDR3 sequences, 45% to 60% seen once; the top ten hold approximately 13%. The sequencing input was blood. The chain is built from TRBV20-1 and TRBJ2-4, with D possibly matching TRBD1 (5 bases). This receptor was taken from a woman of 80 years or more in good health. The CDR3 nucleotides are TGCAGTGCTAGCAGGGAAGTTTACAAAAACATTCAGTACTTC. Residues: CSASREVYKNIQYF.